Listed here are 6 T cell receptor beta chains from one sample, sequenced in a study of Ad26.COV2.S vaccination and SARS-CoV-2 variants. The table came from immunoSEQ multiplex PCR; TCRdb's copy has only in-frame clones and leaves some out. The table has 350,000 to 400,000 clones, approximately 89% seen once. Treatment: some 20 received Ad26.COV2.S at low or high dose, single or two shots; 5 received placebo; per-sample allocation not given. It was on day 63 after the first vaccine or placebo injection that samples were taken. The material sequenced was peripheral blood, taken in a trial of Ad26.COV2.S vaccine versus placebo. The receptor source for this set is a person aged 18-65 years who received the Ad26.COV2.S COVID-19 vaccine or a placebo.

On this clone: A junction end diverges from the germline sequence, so it may reflect a read error. The genes are TRBV11-3 and TRBJ2-1; possibly TRBD2 for D (6 bases). The V gene's germline CDR1 is SGHNT and CDR2 YENEEA. The CDR3 loop spans 15 amino acids. The DNA for the CDR3 is TGTGCCAGCAGGTTAGCGGAGAGCTCCTACAATGAGCAGTTCTTC. It is translated as CASRLAESSYNEQFF.

The gene calls are TRBV10-2 and TRBJ1-2, with D possibly being TRBD1 (6 bases). From germline, CDR1 is WSHSY and CDR2 SAAADI. The V and J ends lost 3 bases and 2 bases respectively, with 13 bases between them. The CDR3 is made up of 15 amino acids. CDR3 in DNA: TGCGCCAGCAGTGATCAGGGGAGGAAGAACTATGGCTACACCTTC. It yields the protein CASSDQGRKNYGYTF.

The chain recombines TRBV12-3 or TRBV12-4 with TRBJ1-5; D is unclear. The V gene lost 7 bases and the J gene lost 3 bases, with 7 bases spanning the gap. The CDR3 covers 12 residues. The CDR3 nucleotides are TGTGCCAGCACCCTTACCAATCAGCCCCAGCATTTT. This gives the protein CASTLTNQPQHF.

The gene calls are TRBV10-3 and TRBJ2-3; possibly TRBD1 or TRBD2 for D (5 bases each). The V gene's germline CDR1 is ENHRY and CDR2 SYGVKD. The CDR3 runs to 15 residues. Between the trimmed V and J ends, which lost 8 bases and 0 bases, there was a span of 15 bases. For the CDR3, the DNA is TGTGCCATCCGGGGCAGGTCAACTAGCACAGATACGCAGTATTTT. This sequence encodes CAIRGRSTSTDTQYF.

The chain couples TRBV5-1 to TRBJ2-7; 8 nucleotides match TRBD2. This CDR3 is built from 16 residues. J gave up 2 bases and V 0 bases, and 7 bases lay outside the gene matches. The germline CDR1 and CDR2 sequences are SGHRS and YFSETQ. This CDR3 reads CASSLVNSGNPYEQYF. Written as DNA, the CDR3 is TGCGCCAGCAGCTTGGTAAATAGCGGGAACCCCTACGAGCAGTACTTC. The full variable domain, completed using reference TRBV5-1 and TRBJ2-7, is KAGVTQTPRYLIKTRGQQVTLSCSPISGHRSVSWYQQTPGQGLQFLFEYFSETQRNKGNFPGRFSGRQFSNSRSEMNVSTLELGDSALYLCASSLVNSGNPYEQYFGPGTRLTVT.

CDR3 sequence: CSVGTSGSDEQYF. The CDR3 bases are TGCAGCGTTGGGACTAGCGGGAGCGACGAGCAGTACTTC. This sequence joins TRBV29-1 and TRBJ2-7, with 13 nucleotides matching TRBD2. V shed 4 bases, J shed 5 bases, and the junction held 2 bases outside the gene matches. This CDR3 has 13 residues. The V gene's germline CDR1 is SQVTM and CDR2 ANQGSEA.